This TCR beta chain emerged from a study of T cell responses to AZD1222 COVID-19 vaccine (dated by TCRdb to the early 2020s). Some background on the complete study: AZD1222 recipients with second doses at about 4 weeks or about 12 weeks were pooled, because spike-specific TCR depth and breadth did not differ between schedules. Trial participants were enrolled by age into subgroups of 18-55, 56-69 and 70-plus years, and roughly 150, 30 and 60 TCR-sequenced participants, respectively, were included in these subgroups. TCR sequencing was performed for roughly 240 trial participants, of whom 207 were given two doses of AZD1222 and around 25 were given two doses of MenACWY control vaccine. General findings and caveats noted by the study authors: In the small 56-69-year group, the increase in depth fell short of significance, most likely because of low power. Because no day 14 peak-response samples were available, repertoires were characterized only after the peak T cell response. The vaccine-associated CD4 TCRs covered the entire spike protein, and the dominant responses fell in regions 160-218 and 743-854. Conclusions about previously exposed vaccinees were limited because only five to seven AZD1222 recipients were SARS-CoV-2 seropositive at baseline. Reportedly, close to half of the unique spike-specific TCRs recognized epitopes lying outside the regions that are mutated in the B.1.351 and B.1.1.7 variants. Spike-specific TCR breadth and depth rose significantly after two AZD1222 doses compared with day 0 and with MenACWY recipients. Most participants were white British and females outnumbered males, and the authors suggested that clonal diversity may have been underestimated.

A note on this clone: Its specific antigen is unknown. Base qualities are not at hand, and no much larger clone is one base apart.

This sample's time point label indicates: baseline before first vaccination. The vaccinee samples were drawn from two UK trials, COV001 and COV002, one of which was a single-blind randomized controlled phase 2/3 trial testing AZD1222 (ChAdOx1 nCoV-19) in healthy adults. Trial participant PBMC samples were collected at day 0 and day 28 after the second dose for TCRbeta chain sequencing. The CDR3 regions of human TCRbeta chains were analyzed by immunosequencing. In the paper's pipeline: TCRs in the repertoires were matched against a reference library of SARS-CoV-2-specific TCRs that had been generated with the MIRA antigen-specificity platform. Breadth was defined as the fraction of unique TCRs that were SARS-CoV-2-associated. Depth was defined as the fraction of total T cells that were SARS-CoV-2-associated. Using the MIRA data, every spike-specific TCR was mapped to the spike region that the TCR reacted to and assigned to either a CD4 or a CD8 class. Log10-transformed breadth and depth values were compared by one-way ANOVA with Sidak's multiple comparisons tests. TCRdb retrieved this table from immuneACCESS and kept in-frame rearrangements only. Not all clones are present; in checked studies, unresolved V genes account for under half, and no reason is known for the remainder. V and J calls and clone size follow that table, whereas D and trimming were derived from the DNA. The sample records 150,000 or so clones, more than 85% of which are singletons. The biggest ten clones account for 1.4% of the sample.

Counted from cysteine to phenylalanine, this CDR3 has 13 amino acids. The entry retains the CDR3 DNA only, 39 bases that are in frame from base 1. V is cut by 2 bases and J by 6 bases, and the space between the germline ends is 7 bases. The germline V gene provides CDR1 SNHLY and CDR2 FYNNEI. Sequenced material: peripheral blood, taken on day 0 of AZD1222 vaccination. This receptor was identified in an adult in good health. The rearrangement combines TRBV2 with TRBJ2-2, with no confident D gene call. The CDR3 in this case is CASSETSPGELFF. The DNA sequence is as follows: TGTGCCAGCAGTGAAACTTCCCCCGGGGAGCTGTTTTTT. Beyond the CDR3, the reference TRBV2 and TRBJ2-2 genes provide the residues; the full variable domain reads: EPEVTQTPSHQVTQMGQEVILRCVPISNHLYFYWYRQILGQKVEFLVSFYNNEISEKSEIFDDQFSVERPDGSNFTLKIRSTKLEDSAMYFCASSETSPGELFFGEGSRLTVL.